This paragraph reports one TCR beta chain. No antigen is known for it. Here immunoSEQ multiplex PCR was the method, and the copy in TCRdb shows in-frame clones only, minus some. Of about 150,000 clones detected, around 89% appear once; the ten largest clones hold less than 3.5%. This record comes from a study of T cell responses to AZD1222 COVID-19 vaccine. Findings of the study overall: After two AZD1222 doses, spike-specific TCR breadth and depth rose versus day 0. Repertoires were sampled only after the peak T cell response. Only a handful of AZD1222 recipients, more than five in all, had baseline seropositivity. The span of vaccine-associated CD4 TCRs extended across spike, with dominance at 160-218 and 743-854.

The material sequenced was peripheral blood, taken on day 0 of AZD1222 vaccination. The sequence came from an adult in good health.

CDR3 nucleotide sequence: TGTGCCAGCAGCTACCTGGGGTCAGGGGGCGCGTCTCAGGGCTACACCTTC. This translates into CASSYLGSGGASQGYTF. J is TRBJ1-2 and V is TRBV7-9; TRBD1 agrees at 8 bases. The CDR3 totals 17 residues. J gave up 8 bases and V 4 bases, and 18 bases lay outside the gene matches. Germline V CDR1 and CDR2: SEHNR, FQNEAQ (reference sequence).